Listed below are T cell receptor beta chains from one sample, sequenced in a study of blood T cell repertoires in COVID-19. Generated by immunoSEQ multiplex PCR, the TCRdb table keeps only in-frame clones and is missing some. In the table there are over 250,000 clones, 90% of which are singletons. The sample was peripheral blood. These receptors originate from a woman aged 45-59 years with COVID-19, enrolled during active disease. Both conserved end residues are part of each CDR3. D genes are given only for firm matches. For some rows the clone size is stated as once, few or many, or as a class when expanded; others skip it.

CDR3 length	D gene	V gene	clone size	J gene	CDR3 DNA	CDR3 protein
16	TRBD1	TRBV27	.	TRBJ2-7	TGTGCCAGCAGTTTAGATCGGACAGGGGGAAGTTACGAGCAGTACTTC	CASSLDRTGGSYEQYF
18	TRBD2	TRBV5-1	.	TRBJ2-1	TGCGCCAGCAGCTTGTATTTGACTAGCGGGAGCTCCTACAATGAGCAGTTCTTC	CASSLYLTSGSSYNEQFF
12	.	TRBV6-5	.	TRBJ1-6	TGTGCCAGCAGTAACCAGGGTTTACCCCTCCACTTT	CASSNQGLPLHF
13	TRBD1	TRBV19	.	TRBJ2-7	TGTGCCAGTAGTATGGGACAGGTCCCCGTTAAGTACTTC	CASSMGQVPVKYF
17	TRBD1	TRBV11-3	.	TRBJ1-3	TGTGCCAGCAGTTCGGGACAGGCCCACTACTCTGGAAACACCATATATTTT	CASSSGQAHYSGNTIYF
16	TRBD1	TRBV4-1	.	TRBJ2-7	TGCGCCAGCAGCCAAGGACCCGGGACAGGTTTGGACGAGCAGTACTTC	CASSQGPGTGLDEQYF
13	.	TRBV18	.	TRBJ2-1	TGTGCCAGCTCACCATCCGAGGTCGGTGAGCAGTTCTTC	CASSPSEVGEQFF
13	.	TRBV5-1	.	TRBJ2-1	TGCGCCAGCAGCTTCGGCAGGGAGGATGAGCAGTTCTTC	CASSFGREDEQFF
15	TRBD2	TRBV7-7	.	TRBJ2-5	TGTGCCAGCAGCCTTACTGGACTAGTTAAGGAGACCCAGTACTTC	CASSLTGLVKETQYF
15	TRBD2	TRBV7-9	.	TRBJ2-1	TGTGCCAGCAGACCTCGCGGGAGCTCCTACAATGAGCAGTTCTTC	CASRPRGSSYNEQFF
13	TRBD1	TRBV6-5	.	TRBJ2-7	TGTGCCAGCGAAGGGACAGGGGTCTACGAGCAGTACTTC	CASEGTGVYEQYF
17	.	TRBV7-9	.	TRBJ1-3	TGTGCCAGCAGCTGGCTAGAGGAATTGATCTCTGGAAACACCATATATTTT	CASSWLEELISGNTIYF
15	.	TRBV5-1	.	TRBJ1-6	TGCGCCAGCAGCTCTGAACTAAGGGGTGATTCACCCCTCCACTTT	CASSSELRGDSPLHF
15	TRBD1	TRBV27	.	TRBJ2-1	TGTGCCAGCAGTTTTGGACAGGGGCGCTACAATGAGCAGTTCTTC	CASSFGQGRYNEQFF
14	.	TRBV5-1	few	TRBJ2-7	TGCGCCAGCAGCTTGGTCCGACAGAACTACGAGCAGTACTTC	CASSLVRQNYEQYF
14	.	TRBV4-1	.	TRBJ2-1	TGCGCCAGCAGCCAAGCTTCGCAACTAGGGGAGCAGTTCTTC	CASSQASQLGEQFF
15	.	TRBV11-2	once	TRBJ1-5	TGTGCCAGCAGCTTAGGATGGGGGCGGAATCAGCCCCAGCATTTT	CASSLGWGRNQPQHF
11	.	TRBV6-5	few	TRBJ1-2	TGTGCCACCGTGCGAAGGGGTGGCTACACCTTC	CATVRRGGYTF
16	TRBD2	TRBV7-2	.	TRBJ2-1	TGTGCCAGCAGCCGTGGGACTAGCGGGACCTACAATGAGCAGTTCTTC	CASSRGTSGTYNEQFF
15	.	TRBV5-1	.	TRBJ1-2	TGCGCCAGCAGCTTGGTGACAGGCACTAACTATGGCTACACCTTC	CASSLVTGTNYGYTF
17	TRBD2	TRBV14	.	TRBJ2-1	TGTGCCAGCAGCCCCTGGGGGACTAGCGCGGGATACAATGAGCAGTTCTTC	CASSPWGTSAGYNEQFF
14	TRBD1	TRBV2	.	TRBJ2-7	TGTGCCAGCAACACCGGGACAGGGGGCTACGAGCAGTACTTC	CASNTGTGGYEQYF
13	TRBD1	TRBV7-8	.	TRBJ2-5	TGTGCCAGCAGCAGGACAGGTCAAGAGACCCAGTACTTC	CASSRTGQETQYF
14	TRBD1	TRBV2	.	TRBJ1-2	TGTGCCAGCAGTGAAGGGACAGGGGGTTATGGCTACACCTTC	CASSEGTGGYGYTF
12	.	TRBV10-3	few	TRBJ2-7	TGTGCCATCAGTGACGTAGCCTACGAGCAGTACTTC	CAISDVAYEQYF
19	TRBD1	TRBV3-1/TRBV3-2	.	TRBJ2-2	TGTGCCAGCAGCAACCAACGTGGGGACAGGGGGCGTCGCACCGGGGAGCTGTTTTTT	CASSNQRGDRGRRTGELFF
15	TRBD1	TRBV4-2	.	TRBJ2-3	TGTGCCAGCAGCTGGGGACAGGGGGTTACAGATACGCAGTATTTT	CASSWGQGVTDTQYF
14	.	TRBV6-4	.	TRBJ2-3	TGTGCCAGCAGTGACGGGACTAGCACAGATACGCAGTATTTT	CASSDGTSTDTQYF
17	TRBD2	TRBV7-9	.	TRBJ2-3	TGTGCCAGCAGCCGCTGGACTAGCGTTGAAGGCGTGGATACGCAGTATTTT	CASSRWTSVEGVDTQYF
17	.	TRBV1	.	TRBJ2-2	TGCACCAGCAGCCAAATAAGGGCGGGAGAGGGCACCGGGGAGCTGTTTTTT	CTSSQIRAGEGTGELFF
14	TRBD1	TRBV5-6	.	TRBJ1-2	TGTGCCAGCAGCTTGGAGTCAGGGGGTAATGGCTACACCTTC	CASSLESGGNGYTF
18	TRBD2	TRBV6-1	.	TRBJ2-1	TGTGCCAGCAGTGAGAGACTAGCGGAGGTGGGCCCCTACAATGAGCAGTTCTTC	CASSERLAEVGPYNEQFF